The sequence of this T cell receptor (beta chain) was determined in a study of shared clonotypes between healthy human individuals. Findings and caveats of the study: Estimated clonotype richness was generally higher in naive than memory subsets. Generation probabilities of non-shared clonotypes were lower (relative to those shared by all four donors). Sampling included only blood; tissue repertoires likely differ.

TCRdb's copy holds only in-frame clones and misses some; the assay was immunoSEQ multiplex PCR. This sample has 550,000 to 600,000 clones, with 95% to 98% found just once. Naive CD8 cells, CD45RO-negative and positively selected for CCR7, excluded terminally differentiated effector memory CD45RA+ cells. Turning to this clone: Its specificity is not known.

This clonotype originated in a man aged 25-45 years in good health. Material for sequencing was naive CD8+ T cells sorted from blood.

CDR3 sequence reads: CASSKVSGATGELFF. The CDR3, as DNA: TGTGCCAGCAGCAAAGTGAGCGGGGCCACCGGGGAGCTGTTTTTT. The chain recombines TRBV7-9 with TRBJ2-2, with 7 bases fitting TRBD2. This CDR3 has 15 residues. Germline V gene sequence: CDR1 SEHNR, CDR2 FQNEAQ (reference sequence). Trimming took 5 bases from V and 4 from J; bases not matched to a gene: 7.